This T cell receptor beta chain appears in the sequencing data of a study of radiotherapy plus CTLA-4 blockade in lung cancer. For the study at large: Objective responses were seen in roughly 20% of patients, disease control in over 25%.

Study observations and caveats: Radiotherapy with ipilimumab was followed by blood expansion of tumor-derived clones.

Germline V gene data show CDR1 as KGHSH and CDR2 as LQKENI. The germline V and J ends were trimmed by 4 bases and 4 bases, with 15 bases remaining between them. This CDR3 has 15 amino acids. Focal radiation was given together with CTLA-4 blockade (ipilimumab) to patients with chemo-refractory metastatic non-small-cell lung cancer. Using immunoSEQ multiplex PCR, the repertoire was profiled, and TCRdb retains in-frame clones only, with some absent. The table records tens of thousands of clones, roughly three quarters of them present only once. As for this clone: The antigen remains unidentified.

The chain links TRBV18 to TRBJ2-3, with D perhaps TRBD1 (5 bases). The origin of this receptor is a human donor with non-small cell lung cancer who had a complete response to radiotherapy plus ipilimumab. The sequenced sample was peripheral blood, obtained from a patient treated with radiotherapy plus ipilimumab. CDR3 in DNA: TGTGCCAGCTCACAGGGGAATTCTTTCGCAGATACGCAGTATTTT. The encoded protein is CASSQGNSFADTQYF.